The 10 T cell receptor beta chains below were found in one sample sequenced in a study of T cell changes during pregnancy in multiple sclerosis. Sequencing was performed with immunoSEQ multiplex PCR; in TCRdb, only in-frame clones are kept and a portion is missing. The data hold fewer than 150,000 clones, with roughly 96% observed a single time. Sequencing was performed on peripheral blood, taken after pregnancy. Receptors originate from a female donor with multiple sclerosis, enrolled in a pregnancy study.

The chain combines TRBV28 with TRBJ2-1; D might be TRBD2 (5 bases). Looked up from germline, CDR1 is MDHEN and CDR2 is SYDVKM. Deletions cut 6 bases from V and 4 bases from J, with 13 bases between. This CDR3 has 14 residues. The chain's CDR3 is CASSLPGGYNEQFF. The CDR3 DNA follows: TGTGCCAGCAGCCTCCCTGGCGGGTACAATGAGCAGTTCTTC.

For the CDR3, the DNA is TGTGCCAGCAGCGAGAGACAGGGATCGGGGGAGACCCAGTACTTC. Amino acids: CASSERQGSGETQYF. The chain carries TRBV9 and TRBJ2-5, with 7 bases identical to TRBD1. Germline assignment: CDR1 SGDLS and CDR2 YYNGEE. This CDR3 region has 15 residues. Unmatched junction bases numbered 10, after V lost 3 bases and J lost 5 bases.

The chain combines TRBV27 with TRBJ2-7; 7 bases line up with TRBD1. The length of the CDR3 is 15 residues. Trimming took 3 bases from V and 2 from J; bases not matched to a gene: 7. Germline CDR1 is MNHEY and CDR2 is SMNVEV (reference sequence). CDR3 in amino acids: CASSFLGQTTYEQYF. The CDR3 nucleotides are TGTGCCAGCAGTTTCCTGGGACAGACCACCTACGAGCAGTACTTC.

V is TRBV11-2 and J is TRBJ2-7, with D hard to call. The CDR3 totals 11 residues. The V gene's germline CDR1 is SGHAT and CDR2 FQNNGV. V was clipped by 2 bases and J by 3 bases, with 2 bases between them. The CDR3 is CASSLYYEQYF. The CDR3 coding sequence is TGTGCCAGCAGCTTATACTACGAGCAGTACTTC.

The CDR3 is CASSPPPGGYTF. The CDR3 DNA reads as TGCGCCAGCAGCCCACCGCCGGGTGGCTACACCTTC. The chain combines TRBV5-1 with TRBJ1-2; D unclear. With 4 bases removed from V and 7 bases from J, the gap between germline ends came to 11 bases. Per germline, CDR1 SGHRS and CDR2 YFSETQ. The CDR3 runs to 12 residues.

This clone occurred once. V gene TRBV28 combines with J gene TRBJ1-1; D is perhaps TRBD1 (5 bases). Germline CDR1 is MDHEN and CDR2 is SYDVKM. The CDR3 sequence is 20 residues long. V dropped 6 bases and J dropped 2 bases, with 31 bases sitting between them. The CDR3, as DNA: TGTGCCAGCAGGGGTCTGGGGGGTGGGAGACCCCGACAGAGCAACACTGAAGCTTTCTTT. It yields the protein CASRGLGGGRPRQSNTEAFF.

This chain joins TRBV27 and TRBJ1-1; 7 positions agree with TRBD1. Germline V gene sequence: CDR1 MNHEY, CDR2 SMNVEV (reference sequence). The CDR3 is made up of 12 amino acids. The V and J ends lost 6 bases and 7 bases, in that order; junction bases with no gene match: 5. CDR3 sequence (DNA): TGTGCCAGCAGGGGGGACAGAGATGAAGCTTTCTTT. The encoded protein is CASRGDRDEAFF.

This chain joins TRBV15 and TRBJ2-7; D is ambiguous. Per the germline V gene, CDR1 is LNHNV and CDR2 is YYDKDF (reference sequence). V dropped 1 base and J dropped 2 bases, with 15 bases sitting between them. The CDR3 sequence is 16 residues long. In DNA form, the CDR3 reads TGTGCCACCAGCAGAGTGGTTGGCCCCCATGCCTACGAGCAGTACTTC. Protein: CATSRVVGPHAYEQYF.

V gene TRBV7-2 combines with J gene TRBJ2-1; 12 nucleotides line up with TRBD2. The CDR3 is 17 residues long. From germline, CDR1 is SGHTA and CDR2 FQGNSA. Losses at the gene ends were 5 bases for V and 2 bases for J; bases not matched to a gene: 7. The CDR3 DNA reads TGTGCCAGCAGCGTACGGACTAGCGGGATAACCTACAATGAGCAGTTCTTC. It is translated as CASSVRTSGITYNEQFF.

The rearrangement links TRBV9 to TRBJ2-7, with D unresolved. V shed 2 bases and J shed 1 base, with 10 bases lying between them. CDR1 and CDR2 (germline): SGDLS, YYNGEE. The CDR3 runs 14 residues. CDR3 sequence: CASSVGSRSYEQYF. As DNA, the CDR3 is TGTGCCAGCAGCGTCGGGTCTAGGTCCTACGAGCAGTACTTC.